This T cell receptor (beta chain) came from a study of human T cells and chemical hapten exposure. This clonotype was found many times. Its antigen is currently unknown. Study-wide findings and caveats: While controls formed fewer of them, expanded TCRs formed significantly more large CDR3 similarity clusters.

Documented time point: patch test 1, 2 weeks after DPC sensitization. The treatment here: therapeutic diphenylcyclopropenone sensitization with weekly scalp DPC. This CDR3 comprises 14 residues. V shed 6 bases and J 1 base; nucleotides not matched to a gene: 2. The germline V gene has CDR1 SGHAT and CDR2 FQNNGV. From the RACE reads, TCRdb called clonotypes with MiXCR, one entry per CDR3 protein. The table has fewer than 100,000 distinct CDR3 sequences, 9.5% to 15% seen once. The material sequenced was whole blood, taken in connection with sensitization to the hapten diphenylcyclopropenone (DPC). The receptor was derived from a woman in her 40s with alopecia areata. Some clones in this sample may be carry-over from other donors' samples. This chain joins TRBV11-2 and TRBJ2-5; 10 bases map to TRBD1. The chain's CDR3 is CASSGTGVQETQYF. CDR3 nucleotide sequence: TGTGCCAGCAGTGGGACAGGGGTCCAAGAGACCCAGTACTTC.